This TCR beta chain was recorded in a study of T cells after yellow fever vaccination. This clonotype was observed a few times. Each CDR3 protein is one row after TCRdb ran MiXCR on the 5' RACE reads. The data show 350,000 to 450,000 distinct CDR3 sequences, approximately 18% seen once. There are 14 residues in the CDR3. Germline CDR1 SSHAT, CDR2 FNYEAQ (reference sequence). V shed 3 bases, J shed 4 bases, and the junction held 5 bases outside the gene matches. The material was PBMCs, obtained before the yellow fever booster vaccination. The chain employs TRBV7-7 and TRBJ2-5; 7 bases are shared with TRBD1. The TCR originated in a man younger than 30 who received the YFV17D yellow fever vaccine. CDR3 DNA sequence: TGTGCCAGCAGCTTGGGAAGGGGGCTAGAGACCCAGTACTTC. Its translation is CASSLGRGLETQYF.